The entry below describes one T cell receptor (beta chain). This entry comes from a study of blood T cell repertoires in COVID-19. Study background: Samples of COVID-19 (acute and convalescent) were obtained from the United States, Italy and Spain. PBMCs, B-cell-depleted T cells, or T cells provided the cDNA or gDNA that made up the material.

Authors' data handling: Estimated nucleated cell counts came from reference gene primer amplification. The data were produced by immunoSEQ multiplex PCR, yet TCRdb's version contains in-frame clones alone and is incomplete. D and trimming come from the DNA, and the V and J calls and clone size come from that table. The repertoire has more than 150,000 clones, 85% to 90% of them found once; the top ten carry about 15%. This CDR3 region has 13 residues. The trim removed 7 bases at V and 2 bases at J, leaving 2 bases unmatched. CDR1 and CDR2 (germline): SGHRS, YFSETQ. Input material: peripheral blood. The chain joins TRBV5-1 to TRBJ1-2, with 10 nucleotides matching TRBD1. The origin of this receptor is a woman between 40 and 55 years old with acute or convalescent COVID-19. CDR3 sequence: CASWDRGNYGYTF. The DNA for the CDR3 is TGCGCCAGCTGGGACAGGGGCAACTATGGCTACACCTTC.